This record covers a single T cell receptor (beta chain). Its antigen is currently not known. Per-nucleotide qualities are absent, and no much larger clonotype sits a single base away. The immunoSEQ Assay was the method used to sequence TCRbeta CDR3 regions. After extraction, genomic DNA underwent amplification by bias-controlled multiplex PCR, followed by high-throughput sequencing. For the original study's pipeline: To quantify the absolute abundance of every unique TCRbeta CDR3 region, sequences were collapsed and filtered. T cell fraction was estimated by normalizing TCRbeta template counts to usable DNA, which was measured by amplifying reference genes present in all nucleated cells. Repertoire TCRs were annotated as SARS-CoV-2-specific when V gene, CDR3 amino acid sequence and J gene were exactly matched to a known reactive TCR set. MIRA supplied the reference SARS-CoV-2 TCR set, which was filtered for enrichment in COVID-19-positive ImmuneCODE repertoires so that public or cross-reactive TCRs were removed. Drawing on the MIRA antigens, annotated TCRs were analysed further at the level of specific ORF or position within ORF. Depth was the summed frequency of annotated unique rearrangements, while breadth was defined as annotated unique rearrangements over total unique productive rearrangements. Group comparisons of TCR breadth used two-sided Wilcoxon rank-sum tests. This immuneACCESS table, as held by TCRdb, lists in-frame sequences with V and J called but not all clones. Of the missing ones, under half trace to an unresolved V gene in checked studies; the others have no known cause. V and J calls and clone size follow that table, whereas D and trimming were derived from the DNA. Within this sample are 300,000 to 450,000 clones, with roughly 85% of them counted one time only. The ten largest clones add up to 2.5% to 3.5% of the sample.

The treatment or condition label, as the study defines it: around 19 received Ad26.COV2.S at low or high dose, single or two shots; about five received placebo; per-sample allocation not given. Repertoires of vaccine and placebo recipients were sequenced from samples collected on day 63 after the first injection. Cohort 1b enrolled 20 to 30 adults aged 18-55 years at a single site in Boston, USA, between 29 July and 7 August 2020. Ad26.COV2.S was a replication-incompetent adenovirus type 26 vector that expressed a prefusion-stabilized SARS-CoV-2 spike protein derived from the original Wuhan strain. This sample stems from a study of Ad26.COV2.S vaccination and SARS-CoV-2 variants (dated by TCRdb to about 2021). Study-level background: Vaccine-arm donors were drawn from COV1001, a multicentre, randomized, double-blind, placebo-controlled phase I-IIa trial of Ad26.COV2.S in healthy adults. Dosing of Ad26.COV2.S was intramuscular, at either 5x10^10 or 1x10^11 viral particles, delivered as one shot or as two shots spaced 56 days apart. TCRbeta repertoire sequencing served as the tool for gauging how specific and how broad the SARS-CoV-2-reactive T cell receptors were following Ad26.COV2.S vaccination. A total of 32 samples were included in the TCR-sequenced set, comprising about 20 Ad26.COV2.S vaccine recipients, 5 placebo recipients and 8 SARS-CoV-2 convalescent individuals. Trial participants were randomized into five groups of five, in which low-dose or high-dose Ad26.COV2.S was given once or twice, or placebo was given on both occasions. Investigators remained blinded to trial group allocation during experiments and outcome assessment.

Results and caveats for the whole study, not just this receptor: It was noted by the authors that total T cell responses may have been underestimated by the TCR breadth and depth analyses. The study was not powered for comparison of responses between vaccine doses or regimens. Comparable non-spike TCR breadth was observed between vaccine and placebo recipients, consistent with only spike being contained in the vaccine. Compared with placebo recipients, Ad26.COV2.S recipients showed higher spike-specific TCR breadth (P = 0.0014). After vaccination, spike-specific CD8+ and CD4+ T cell responses were reported to show substantial breadth.

Here the sequenced sample was peripheral blood, taken in a trial of Ad26.COV2.S vaccine versus placebo. The TCR originated in a person between 18 and 60 years old who received the Ad26.COV2.S COVID-19 vaccine or a placebo.

The CDR3 reads as follows: CSSWGGTSYEQYF. The nucleotide sequence reads TGCAGCTCGTGGGGAGGAACTAGCTACGAGCAGTACTTC. The rearrangement joined TRBV29-1 to TRBJ2-7, with TRBD2 as a weak D call on 6 bases. Trimming at the junction amounts to 8 bases on V and 3 bases on J, and the germline ends lie 17 bases apart. Taken from the germline V gene, the CDR1 and CDR2 loops are SQVTM and ANQGSEA. From the cysteine up to the phenylalanine, the CDR3 has a length of 13 residues. CDR3 DNA is the only sequence kept; it has 39 bases, read in frame from the first base.